This TCR beta chain was identified during a study of early T cells in non-severe SARS-CoV-2 infection. General study results and limits: Matching against VDJdb likely underestimated virus-specific expansions, favoring anti-spike CD8.

Unique molecular identifiers were affixed to single, distinct cDNA molecules. TCRdb passed the 5' RACE reads through MiXCR, listing each CDR3 protein once. Here the sample spans tens of thousands of distinct CDR3 sequences, around 17% being singletons. The CDR3 loop spans 14 amino acids. V was trimmed by 7 bases and J by 8 bases, leaving 19 bases between them. CDR1 and CDR2 from the germline V gene are SGHRS and YFSETQ. This clonotype was recorded a few times. Its antigen is unidentified. This chain uses TRBV5-1 with TRBJ2-1; D is possibly TRBD2 (6 bases). The receptor was derived from an adult who was a healthcare worker with PCR-confirmed SARS-CoV-2 infection or an uninfected control (not recorded which). The input for sequencing was whole blood, taken at baseline. The CDR3 DNA follows: TGCGCCAGCCCTAGATCGGAGCCGGGGGATGAGCAGTTCTTC. Translation: CASPRSEPGDEQFF. Full variable domain (rest looked up from reference TRBV5-1 and TRBJ2-1): KAGVTQTPRYLIKTRGQQVTLSCSPISGHRSVSWYQQTPGQGLQFLFEYFSETQRNKGNFPGRFSGRQFSNSRSEMNVSTLELGDSALYLCASPRSEPGDEQFFGPGTRLTVL.